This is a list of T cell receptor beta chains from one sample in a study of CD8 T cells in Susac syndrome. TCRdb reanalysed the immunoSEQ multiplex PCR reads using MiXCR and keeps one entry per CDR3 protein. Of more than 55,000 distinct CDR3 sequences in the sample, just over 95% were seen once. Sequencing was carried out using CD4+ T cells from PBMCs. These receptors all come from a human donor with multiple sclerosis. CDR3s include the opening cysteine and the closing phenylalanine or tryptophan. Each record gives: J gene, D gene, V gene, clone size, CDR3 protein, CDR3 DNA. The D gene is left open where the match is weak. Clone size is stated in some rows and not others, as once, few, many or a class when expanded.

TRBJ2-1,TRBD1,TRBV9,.,CASSPYRDRDYNEQFF,TGTGCCAGCAGCCCCTACCGGGACAGGGACTACAATGAGCAGTTCTTC
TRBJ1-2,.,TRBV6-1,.,CASSDPGTANYGYTF,TGTGCCAGCAGTGATCCGGGGACGGCTAACTATGGCTACACCTTC
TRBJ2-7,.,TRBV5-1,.,CASSLDRPGRTYEQYF,TGCGCCAGCAGCTTGGATAGGCCAGGCAGAACCTACGAGCAGTACTTC
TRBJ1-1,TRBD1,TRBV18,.,CASSPGTAVEAFF,TGTGCCAGCTCACCAGGGACAGCTGTTGAAGCTTTCTTT
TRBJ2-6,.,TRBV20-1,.,CSAITGFGANVLTF,TGCAGTGCGATCACAGGGTTTGGGGCCAACGTCCTGACTTTC
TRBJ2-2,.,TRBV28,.,CASMGNTGELFF,TGTGCCAGCATGGGGAACACCGGGGAGCTGTTTTTT
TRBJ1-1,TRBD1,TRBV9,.,CASSGQGNTEAFF,TGTGCCAGCAGCGGACAGGGGAACACTGAAGCTTTCTTT
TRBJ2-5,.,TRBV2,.,CASSRGSETQYF,TGTGCCAGCAGCCGGGGGTCAGAGACCCAGTACTTC
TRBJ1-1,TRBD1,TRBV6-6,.,CASSDPRQGRHTEAFF,TGTGCCAGCAGTGACCCAAGACAGGGGCGCCACACTGAAGCTTTCTTT
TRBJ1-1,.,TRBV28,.,CASRPPENTEAFF,TGTGCCAGCAGGCCACCAGAGAACACTGAAGCTTTCTTT
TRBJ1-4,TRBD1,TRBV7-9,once,CASSLGQALEKLFF,TGTGCCAGCAGCTTGGGACAGGCTCTCGAAAAACTGTTTTTT
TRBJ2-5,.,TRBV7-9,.,CASSARAGWAETQYF,TGTGCCAGCAGCGCTCGGGCAGGGTGGGCGGAGACCCAGTACTTC
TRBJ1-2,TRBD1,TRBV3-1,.,CASSRGQDYGYTF,TGTGCCAGCAGCCGTGGACAGGACTATGGCTACACCTTC
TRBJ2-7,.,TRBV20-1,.,CSASMRQRSYEQYF,TGCAGTGCTAGTATGAGACAGCGGTCCTACGAGCAGTACTTC
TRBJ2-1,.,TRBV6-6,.,CASTEGGGHPYNEQFF,TGTGCCAGCACCGAGGGTGGGGGGCATCCCTACAATGAGCAGTTCTTC
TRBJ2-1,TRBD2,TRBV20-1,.,CSARDLGSLAGRYNEQFF,TGCAGTGCTAGAGATTTGGGGTCCCTAGCGGGGCGATACAATGAGCAGTTCTTC
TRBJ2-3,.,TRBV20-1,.,CSARDWSMSDTQYF,TGCAGTGCTAGAGATTGGTCCATGTCAGATACGCAGTATTTT
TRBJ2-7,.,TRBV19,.,CASTPRGRYEQYF,TGTGCCAGTACCCCCAGGGGGAGGTACGAGCAGTACTTC
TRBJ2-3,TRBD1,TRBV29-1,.,CSVVPGRQGTDTQYF,TGCAGCGTTGTTCCCGGCCGACAGGGTACAGATACGCAGTATTTT
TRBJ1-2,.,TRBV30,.,CAWSQRQPHTF,TGTGCCTGGAGTCAACGCCAGCCTCACACCTTC
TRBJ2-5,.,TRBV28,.,CASSFTPRGKQETQYF,TGTGCCAGCAGTTTTACACCCAGGGGCAAGCAAGAGACCCAGTACTTC
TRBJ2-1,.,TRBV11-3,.,CASSPRLSSPNEQFF,TGTGCCAGCAGCCCTCGACTGAGTTCCCCGAATGAGCAGTTCTTC
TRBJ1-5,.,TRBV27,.,CASRQGQGRFGNQPQHF,TGTGCCAGCAGACAAGGGCAGGGAAGGTTTGGAAATCAGCCCCAGCATTTT
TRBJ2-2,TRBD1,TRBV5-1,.,CASSSGQGRATGELFF,TGCGCCAGCAGCTCGGGACAGGGCCGGGCCACCGGGGAGCTGTTTTTT
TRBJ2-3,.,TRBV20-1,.,CSASGRGGTDTQYF,TGCAGTGCTAGCGGACGGGGTGGTACAGATACGCAGTATTTT
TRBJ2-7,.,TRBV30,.,CAWSPPGPSYEQYF,TGTGCCTGGAGTCCCCCGGGACCCTCCTACGAGCAGTACTTC